One and the same sample provided the 8 T cell receptor beta chains below, sequenced in a study of OX40 agonist ivuxolimab in advanced cancers. Repertoires were generated with immunoSEQ multiplex PCR, while TCRdb's copy carries only in-frame clones and drops some. The sample contains about 52,000 clones, about 85% of which appear only once. The starting material was CD4+ or CD8+ T cells sorted from blood, obtained in a trial of the OX40 agonist ivuxolimab. All receptors derive from an adult with an advanced solid tumor such as melanoma, head and neck, liver or kidney cancer.

The gene calls are TRBV6-5 and TRBJ1-1, with 9 bases lining up with TRBD1. Germline loops: CDR1 MNHEY, CDR2 SVGAGI. With V trimmed by 8 bases and J by 0 bases, 7 bases remained unmatched. The CDR3 is made up of 15 amino acids. CDR3 in DNA: TGTGCCAGCGACTCTACAGGGGGCCTGAACACTGAAGCTTTCTTT. It specifies CASDSTGGLNTEAFF.

This chain uses TRBV9 with TRBJ1-1; the D gene is possibly TRBD1 (6 bases). The CDR3 is made up of 16 amino acids. CDR1 is SGDLS, CDR2 YYNGEE, per germline. Between the trimmed V and J ends, which lost 4 bases and 1 base, there was a span of 17 bases. CDR3 residues: CASSPGAQGSNTEAFF. The CDR3 nucleotides read TGTGCCAGCAGCCCCGGAGCTCAGGGGTCGAACACTGAAGCTTTCTTT.

This clone has just one count. The V and J genes are TRBV6-6 and TRBJ2-2; D not certain. The germline V and J ends were trimmed by 2 bases and 8 bases, with 6 bases remaining between them. The CDR3 loop spans 12 amino acids. The germline V gene encodes CDR1 MNHNY and CDR2 SVGAGI (reference sequence). Here the CDR3 reads CASSYGDGELFF. The CDR3 DNA reads TGTGCCAGCAGTTACGGCGATGGGGAGCTGTTTTTT.

The genes are TRBV2 and TRBJ1-5, with 9 positions matching TRBD1. From germline, CDR1 is SNHLY and CDR2 FYNNEI. This CDR3 spans 14 amino acids. V shed 9 bases, J shed 2 bases, and the junction held 5 bases outside the gene matches. The chain's CDR3 is CARGDRDGNQPQHF. The CDR3, as DNA: TGTGCCAGGGGGGACAGGGATGGCAATCAGCCCCAGCATTTT.

The chain joins TRBV27 to TRBJ2-7; no reliable D call. The V end was cut by 7 bases, the J end by 0 bases, with 7 bases between. Looked up from germline, CDR1 is MNHEY and CDR2 is SMNVEV (reference sequence). This CDR3 has 12 amino acids. As DNA, the CDR3 is TGTGCCAGCATGGACGACTCCTACGAGCAGTACTTC. Translating it yields CASMDDSYEQYF.

The chain has TRBV7-8 and TRBJ1-1; no firm D call. The V end was cut by 5 bases, the J end by 2 bases, with 18 bases between. The V gene's germline CDR1 is SGHVS and CDR2 FQNEAQ. This CDR3 is built from 16 residues. The CDR3 nucleotides are TGTGCCAGCAGCCTCCTCGGAGTTAGACTCAACACTGAAGCTTTCTTT. Translated: CASSLLGVRLNTEAFF.

J is TRBJ2-3 and V is TRBV7-9; 12 bases are shared with TRBD2. With V trimmed by 5 bases and J by 9 bases, 12 bases remained unmatched. Looked up from germline, CDR1 is SEHNR and CDR2 is FQNEAQ (reference sequence). The CDR3 extends over 16 amino acids. The CDR3: CASSPGTSGPSWTQYF. In DNA, the CDR3 is TGTGCCAGCAGCCCCGGGACTAGCGGGCCTTCGTGGACGCAGTATTTT. The complete variable domain, with remaining parts taken from reference TRBV7-9 and TRBJ2-3, reads DTGVSQNPRHKITKRGQNVTFRCDPISEHNRLYWYRQTLGQGPEFLTYFQNEAQLEKSRLLSDRFSAERPKGSFSTLEIQRTEQGDSAMYLCASSPGTSGPSWTQYFGPGTRLTVL.

This chain links TRBV18 with TRBJ1-2; D unresolved. The V end was cut by 0 bases, the J end by 4 bases, with 12 bases between. The CDR3 totals 15 residues. CDR1 KGHSH and CDR2 LQKENI come from the germline V gene. The CDR3 is CASSPPLQSFYGYTF. Here the CDR3 DNA reads TGTGCCAGCTCACCACCCCTACAAAGCTTCTATGGCTACACCTTC.